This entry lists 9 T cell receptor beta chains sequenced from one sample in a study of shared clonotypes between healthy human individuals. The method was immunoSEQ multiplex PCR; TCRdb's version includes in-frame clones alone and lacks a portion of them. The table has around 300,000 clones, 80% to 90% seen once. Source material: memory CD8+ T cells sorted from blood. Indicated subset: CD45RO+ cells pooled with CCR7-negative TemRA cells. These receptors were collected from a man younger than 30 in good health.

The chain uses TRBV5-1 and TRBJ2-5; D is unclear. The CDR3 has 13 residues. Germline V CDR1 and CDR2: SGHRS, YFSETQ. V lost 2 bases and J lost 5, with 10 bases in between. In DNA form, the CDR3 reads TGCGCCAGCAGCTTAGACCCGGTGGAGACCCAGTACTTC. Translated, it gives CASSLDPVETQYF.

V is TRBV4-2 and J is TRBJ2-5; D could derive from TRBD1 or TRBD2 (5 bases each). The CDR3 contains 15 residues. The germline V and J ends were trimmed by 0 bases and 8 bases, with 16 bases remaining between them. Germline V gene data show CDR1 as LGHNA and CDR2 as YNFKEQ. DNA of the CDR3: TGTGCCAGCAGCCAAGAACTCACGCTGGGGGTCACCCAGTACTTC. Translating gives CASSQELTLGVTQYF.

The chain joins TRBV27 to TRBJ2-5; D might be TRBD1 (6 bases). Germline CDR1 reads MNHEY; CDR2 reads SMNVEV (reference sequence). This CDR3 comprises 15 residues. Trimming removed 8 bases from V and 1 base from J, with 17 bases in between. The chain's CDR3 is CASGREGHGQETQYF. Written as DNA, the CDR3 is TGTGCCAGCGGACGAGAGGGACACGGCCAAGAGACCCAGTACTTC.

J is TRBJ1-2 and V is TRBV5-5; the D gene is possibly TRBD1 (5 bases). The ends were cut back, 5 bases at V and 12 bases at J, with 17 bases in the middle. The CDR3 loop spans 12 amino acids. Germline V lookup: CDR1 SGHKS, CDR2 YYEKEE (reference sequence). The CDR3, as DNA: TGTGCCAGCAGAATACCAGGGACCGAAAACACCTTC. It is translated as CASRIPGTENTF. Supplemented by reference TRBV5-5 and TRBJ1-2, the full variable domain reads DAGVTQSPTHLIKTRGQQVTLRCSPISGHKSVSWYQQVLGQGPQFIFQYYEKEERGRGNFPDRFSARQFPNYSSELNVNALLLGDSALYLCASRIPGTENTFGSGTRLTVV.

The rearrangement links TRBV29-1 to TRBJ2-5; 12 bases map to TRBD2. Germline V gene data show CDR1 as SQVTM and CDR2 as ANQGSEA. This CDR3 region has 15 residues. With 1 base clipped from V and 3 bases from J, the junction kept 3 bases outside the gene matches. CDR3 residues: CSVEGLAGVEETQYF. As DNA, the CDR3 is TGCAGCGTTGAAGGACTAGCGGGAGTCGAAGAGACCCAGTACTTC.

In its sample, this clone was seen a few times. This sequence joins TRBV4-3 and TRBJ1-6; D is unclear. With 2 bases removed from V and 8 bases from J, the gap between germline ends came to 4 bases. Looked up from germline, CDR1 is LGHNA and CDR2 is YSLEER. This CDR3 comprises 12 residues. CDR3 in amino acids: CASSQLDSPLHF. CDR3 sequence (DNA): TGCGCCAGCAGCCAATTGGATTCACCCCTCCACTTT.

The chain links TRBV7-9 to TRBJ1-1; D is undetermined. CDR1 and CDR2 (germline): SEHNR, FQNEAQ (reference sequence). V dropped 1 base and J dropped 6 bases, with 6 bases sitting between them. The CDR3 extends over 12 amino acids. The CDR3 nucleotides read TGTGCCAGCAGCTTAGTAGGAGCTGAAGCTTTCTTT. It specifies CASSLVGAEAFF.

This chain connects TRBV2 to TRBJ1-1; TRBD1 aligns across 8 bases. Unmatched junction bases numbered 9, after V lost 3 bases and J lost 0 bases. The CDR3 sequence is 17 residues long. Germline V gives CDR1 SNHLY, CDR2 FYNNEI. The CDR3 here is CASSEAGGRSMNTEAFF. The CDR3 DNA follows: TGTGCCAGCAGTGAGGCAGGGGGCAGGTCGATGAACACTGAAGCTTTCTTT.

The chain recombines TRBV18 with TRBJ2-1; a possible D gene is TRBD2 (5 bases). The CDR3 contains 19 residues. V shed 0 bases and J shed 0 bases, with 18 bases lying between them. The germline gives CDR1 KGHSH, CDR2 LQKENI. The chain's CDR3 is CASSPPGIVASSSYNEQFF. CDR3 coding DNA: TGTGCCAGCTCACCACCGGGTATAGTAGCGTCGAGCTCCTACAATGAGCAGTTCTTC.